These 20 T cell receptor beta chains originate from one sample sequenced in a study of cytomegalovirus exposure and HLA in healthy donors. PCR used 60 Vbeta primers and 13 Jbeta primers. Repertoires were generated with immunoSEQ multiplex PCR, while TCRdb's copy carries only in-frame clones and drops some. Of hundreds of thousands of clones listed, around 76% are singletons. The sequencing sample was made of PBMCs. Receptor source: a man aged 40-50 years in good health and CMV-seropositive.

The chain is built from TRBV10-2 and TRBJ2-5, with 8 bases aligning to TRBD1. The CDR3 length is 12 residues. Trimming removed 5 bases from V and 4 bases from J; junction bases left unmatched: 0. The V gene's germline CDR1 is WSHSY and CDR2 SAAADI. CDR3 nucleotides: TGCGCCAGCAGTACAGGGGGAGAGACCCAGTACTTC. This codes for CASSTGGETQYF.

The chain combines TRBV27 with TRBJ2-1; 9 bases map to TRBD2. Germline loops: CDR1 MNHEY, CDR2 SMNVEV (reference sequence). The CDR3 is 13 amino acids. V was pared by 3 bases and J by 7 bases, with 1 base of the junction left unmatched. CDR3 sequence: CASSFSGGNEQFF. CDR3 in DNA: TGTGCCAGCAGTTTTAGCGGGGGTAATGAGCAGTTCTTC.

The chain is built from TRBV5-4 and TRBJ2-1, with 8 nucleotides matching TRBD1. The V gene end was trimmed by 6 bases and the J gene end by 3 bases; junction bases not matched to a gene: 2. Germline values: CDR1 SGHNT, CDR2 YYREEE (reference sequence). This CDR3 is 13 amino acids long. The DNA of the CDR3 is TGTGCCAGCACCGGGACAGGCTACAATGAGCAGTTCTTC. Its translation is CASTGTGYNEQFF.

The CDR3 loop is CASGLEDRTNEKLFF. CDR3 sequence (DNA): TGTGCTAGTGGCCTCGAGGACAGAACTAATGAAAAACTGTTTTTT. This sequence joins TRBV12-5 and TRBJ1-4; the D gene is possibly TRBD1 (6 bases). The V and J ends lost 6 bases and 1 base respectively, with 12 bases between them. Germline assignment: CDR1 LGHNT and CDR2 FRNRAP. The CDR3 length is 15 residues.

The V gene is TRBV2, the J gene TRBJ2-3, with a weak D call TRBD2 (7 bases). This CDR3 is built from 15 residues. Trimming removed 4 bases at V and 3 bases at J, with 14 bases between. CDR1 is SNHLY and CDR2 is FYNNEI in the germline V gene. CDR3 nucleotide sequence: TGTGCCAGCAGTGTAGGGGGGGCGAGGACAGATACGCAGTATTTT. It specifies CASSVGGARTDTQYF.

This clone was seen once. The chain joins TRBV21-1 to TRBJ1-2; the table's D call of TRBD1 was not tested on the DNA. TRBV21-1 is termed a pseudogene. CDR3 length equals 16 residues. CDR3 residues: CASSKAQQGEDYGYTF. In DNA form, the CDR3 reads TGTGCCAGCAGCAAAGCACAACAGGGGGAAGACTATGGCTACACCTTC.

Only one count was recorded for this clone. The chain uses TRBV30 and TRBJ1-2, with 9 bases identical to TRBD1. Germline V gene lookup returns CDR1 GTSNPN and CDR2 SVGIG (reference sequence). CDR3 length: 14 amino acids. The J segment lost 5 bases and the V segment lost 3 bases, leaving 7 bases of the junction unmatched. As DNA, the CDR3 is TGTGCCTGGAGAAGGACAGGGGAAGGGTATGGCTACACCTTC. The encoded protein is CAWRRTGEGYGYTF.

V usage is TRBV9 and J usage is TRBJ1-5; D uncertain. This CDR3 is built from 12 residues. Germline V gene lookup returns CDR1 SGDLS and CDR2 YYNGEE. Trimming left V 8 bases short and J 3 bases short, with 9 bases between. CDR3 amino acids: CASIRNNQPQHF. The CDR3 DNA sequence: TGTGCCAGTATCAGAAACAATCAGCCCCAGCATTTT. The full variable domain, completed using reference TRBV9 and TRBJ1-5, is DSGVTQTPKHLITATGQRVTLRCSPRSGDLSVYWYQQSLDQGLQFLIQYYNGEERAKGNILERFSAQQFPDLHSELNLSSLELGDSALYFCASIRNNQPQHFGDGTRLSIL.

This clone was detected only a few times. V usage is TRBV9 and J usage is TRBJ2-1, with 13 bases lining up with TRBD2. From germline, CDR1 is SGDLS and CDR2 YYNGEE. This CDR3 is built from 16 residues. Losses at the gene ends were 3 bases for V and 5 bases for J; bases not matched to a gene: 5. CDR3 coding DNA: TGTGCCAGCAGCGCGGGGACTAGCGGGACTAACAATGAGCAGTTCTTC. Translation: CASSAGTSGTNNEQFF.

V gene TRBV18 combines with J gene TRBJ1-1; possibly TRBD1 for D (6 bases). V lost 3 bases to trimming and J lost 2 bases, with 13 bases between them. In germline, CDR1 is KGHSH, CDR2 LQKENI. The CDR3 is made up of 15 amino acids. The CDR3 nucleotides read TGTGCCAGCTCACCCCTGGGGGGGCTTAACACTGAAGCTTTCTTT. Amino acid sequence: CASSPLGGLNTEAFF.

In its sample, this clone was seen once. The chain couples TRBV25-1 to TRBJ2-7, with D possibly matching TRBD2 (6 bases). V lost 1 base to trimming and J lost 0 bases, with 10 bases between them. The CDR3 consists of 15 residues. Per the germline V gene, CDR1 is MGHDK and CDR2 is SYGVNS. The CDR3 nucleotides read TGTGCCAGCAGTGAATTCGGGGGAGGCTCCTACGAGCAGTACTTC. Protein product: CASSEFGGGSYEQYF.

The V gene is TRBV7-3, the J gene TRBJ2-2; no reliable D call. Trimming took 2 bases from V and 0 from J, leaving 7 bases between them. CDR3 length: 15 residues. CDR1 is SGHTA and CDR2 is FQGTGA in the germline V gene. The CDR3, as DNA: TGTGCCAGCAGCTTAGGTGTAGCGAACACCGGGGAGCTGTTTTTT. Translating it yields CASSLGVANTGELFF.

CDR3 sequence (DNA): TGTGCCAGCAGCTTACTCTCCAACGTCCTGACTTTC. This codes for CASSLLSNVLTF. The rearrangement uses TRBV11-2 and TRBJ2-6; D unresolved. Per the germline V gene, CDR1 is SGHAT and CDR2 is FQNNGV. Trimming removed 2 bases from V and 8 bases from J, with 4 bases in between. This CDR3 comprises 12 residues. The complete variable domain, with remaining parts taken from reference TRBV11-2 and TRBJ2-6, reads EAGVAQSPRYKIIEKRQSVAFWCNPISGHATLYWYQQILGQGPKLLIQFQNNGVVDDSQLPKDRFSAERLKGVDSTLKIQPAKLEDSAVYLCASSLLSNVLTFGAGSRLTVL.

This clone was counted once. For the CDR3, the DNA is TGTGCCAGCGACGCTAGCGGCTCCTACAATGAGCAGTTCTTC. Translation gives CASDASGSYNEQFF. The J gene is TRBJ2-1, the V gene TRBV7-8, with 7 bases that match TRBD2. The CDR3 runs 14 residues. CDR1 and CDR2 from the germline V gene are SGHVS and FQNEAQ. J was trimmed by 0 bases and V by 8 bases; bases with no gene match: 4.

The chain is built from TRBV6-6 and TRBJ2-2; possible D gene TRBD2, 6 bases. V shed 2 bases and J shed 6 bases, with 10 bases lying between them. Germline lookup yields CDR1 MNHNY and CDR2 SVGAGI (reference sequence). The CDR3 runs to 14 residues. CDR3 in amino acids: CASSYGTSPGELFF. CDR3 DNA: TGTGCCAGCAGTTACGGAACTAGCCCCGGGGAGCTGTTTTTT.

The chain uses TRBV27 and TRBJ2-1; D uncertain. The CDR3 spans 14 residues. V shed 4 bases and J shed 2 bases, with 9 bases lying between them. Germline V gene data show CDR1 as MNHEY and CDR2 as SMNVEV (reference sequence). CDR3 DNA sequence: TGTGCCAGCAGTTCTCCACTGGCCTACAATGAGCAGTTCTTC. This translates into CASSSPLAYNEQFF.

The chain links TRBV6-5 to TRBJ1-1; possible D gene TRBD1, 6 bases. V dropped 4 bases and J dropped 10 bases, with 13 bases sitting between them. The CDR3 loop spans 12 amino acids. The germline gives CDR1 MNHEY, CDR2 SVGAGI. CDR3 in amino acids: CASSSTGMVAFF. The CDR3 nucleotides read TGTGCCAGCAGTTCAACAGGGATGGTAGCTTTCTTT.

This clone was observed once. The chain joins TRBV2 to TRBJ2-7; 8 nucleotides align to TRBD1. J gave up 1 base and V 8 bases, and 7 bases lay outside the gene matches. The CDR3 contains 14 residues. The V gene's germline CDR1 is SNHLY and CDR2 FYNNEI. The CDR3 loop reads CASVDRAGSYEQYV. The CDR3 bases are TGTGCCAGCGTGGACAGGGCAGGTTCCTACGAGCAGTACGTC.

This sequence joins TRBV6-1 and TRBJ1-3; possibly TRBD1 for D (6 bases). Trimming pared 6 bases from V and 0 bases from J, leaving 12 bases between. The CDR3 spans 15 residues. CDR1 MNHNS and CDR2 SASEGT come from the germline V gene. The CDR3 reads CASSGQGSSGNTIYF. CDR3 DNA sequence: TGTGCCAGCAGCGGGCAGGGGAGCTCTGGAAACACCATATATTTT.

The rearrangement links TRBV27 to TRBJ1-4; TRBD1 agrees at 8 bases. V shed 3 bases and J 6 bases; nucleotides not matched to a gene: 6. The CDR3 extends over 15 amino acids. Germline assignment: CDR1 MNHEY and CDR2 SMNVEV (reference sequence). CDR3 sequence (DNA): TGTGCCAGCAGTTTCTCCGACAGGGGTTATGAAAAACTGTTTTTT. It codes for CASSFSDRGYEKLFF.